This TCR beta chain was documented in a study of blood T cell repertoires in COVID-19. Study information: PBMCs, B-cell-depleted T cells, or T cells were the source of the cDNA or gDNA that made up the material.

The CDR3 loop spans 16 amino acids. Germline V gene sequence: CDR1 SGHVS, CDR2 FQNEAQ. The germline V and J ends were trimmed by 5 bases and 1 base, with 17 bases remaining between them. Profiling relied on immunoSEQ multiplex PCR, and the TCRdb table lists in-frame clones only, not all of them. This sample has approximately 200,000 clones; about 83% occur once, and the top ten carry around 7.2%. What was sequenced was peripheral blood. V and J are TRBV7-8 and TRBJ1-1; maybe TRBD1 (6 bases). The receptor was isolated from a woman aged 45-59 years with acute or convalescent COVID-19. CDR3 loop: CASSHAGGAGNTEAFF. CDR3 DNA: TGTGCCAGCAGCCACGCGGGGGGCGCGGGGAACACTGAAGCTTTCTTT. Using reference TRBV7-8 and TRBJ1-1 for the parts outside the CDR3, the full variable domain is GAGVSQSPRYKVAKRGQDVALRCDPISGHVSLFWYQQALGQGPEFLTYFQNEAQLDKSGLPSDRFFAERPEGSVSTLKIQRTQQEDSAVYLCASSHAGGAGNTEAFFGQGTRLTVV.